Shown below are 10 T cell receptor beta chains from a single sample sequenced in a study of early T cells in non-severe SARS-CoV-2 infection. TCRdb passed the 5' RACE reads through MiXCR, listing each CDR3 protein once. The repertoire holds about 55,000 distinct CDR3 sequences, with about 13% as singletons. Sample: whole blood, taken at baseline. Source of these receptors: an adult who was a healthcare worker with PCR-confirmed SARS-CoV-2 infection or an uninfected control (not recorded which).

This clonotype was recorded many times. The rearrangement joins TRBV7-9 to TRBJ2-3; 7 nucleotides align to TRBD2. The V gene end was trimmed by 5 bases and the J gene end by 5 bases; junction bases not matched to a gene: 13. CDR1 is SEHNR and CDR2 is FQNEAQ in the germline V gene (reference sequence). This CDR3 region has 16 residues. The CDR3 spells CASSRAGLVLKDTQYF. CDR3 coding DNA: TGTGCCAGCAGCCGGGCAGGACTAGTCTTAAAAGATACGCAGTATTTT.

About this clonotype itself: This clone may be a read error of a much larger clone one base away. The chain employs TRBV20-1 and TRBJ1-2; D is possibly TRBD1 (6 bases). The CDR3 has 16 amino acids. Per the germline V gene, CDR1 is DFQATT and CDR2 is SNEGSKA (reference sequence). The CDR3 spells CSATIQGASANYGHTF. Here the CDR3 DNA reads TGCAGTGCTACAATACAGGGAGCATCAGCTAACTATGGCCACACCTTC.

DNA for the CDR3: TGTGCCAGTCTACAGGGGAGTGAGCAGTTCTTC. Translated: CASLQGSEQFF. V is TRBV19 and J is TRBJ2-1, with 7 bases lining up with TRBD1. V was pared by 8 bases and J by 9 bases, with 4 bases of the junction left unmatched. Germline V gives CDR1 LNHDA, CDR2 SQIVND (reference sequence). The CDR3 loop spans 11 amino acids. Full variable domain (remainder filled in from reference TRBV19 and TRBJ2-1): DGGITQSPKYLFRKEGQNVTLSCEQNLNHDAMYWYRQDPGQGLRLIYYSQIVNDFQKGDIAEGYSVSREKKESFPLTVTSAQKNPTAFYLCASLQGSEQFFGPGTRLTVL.

The V call is TRBV24-1, the J call TRBJ2-2; TRBD1 agrees at 10 bases. Germline trimming cut 7 bases from V and 3 bases from J; bases unmatched to any gene: 4. Germline-derived CDR1 and CDR2 are KGHDR and SFDVKD. The CDR3 is 15 residues long. CDR3 DNA sequence: TGTGCCACCAGCTCCGGGACAGGGGACACCGGGGAGCTGTTTTTT. It yields the protein CATSSGTGDTGELFF.

This clonotype was observed a few times. The chain joins TRBV3-1 to TRBJ2-2, with 15 bases lining up with TRBD2. Trimming at V came to 5 bases and at J to 0 bases, leaving 1 base not matched to a gene. CDR3 length: 17 amino acids. Germline CDR1 and CDR2: LGHDT and YNNKEL (reference sequence). The CDR3 spells CASSRTSGGANTGELFF. The CDR3 coding sequence is TGTGCCAGCAGCAGGACTAGCGGGGGGGCGAACACCGGGGAGCTGTTTTTT.

The table lists this clonotype with many counts. V usage is TRBV20-1 and J usage is TRBJ2-7; D ambiguous. Germline V gene lookup returns CDR1 DFQATT and CDR2 SNEGSKA (reference sequence). This CDR3 comprises 14 residues. V was trimmed by 2 bases and J by 2 bases, leaving 13 bases between them. The CDR3, as DNA: TGCAGTGCTAGACAGCGAATAGCTCCCTACGAGCAGTACTTC. Translated: CSARQRIAPYEQYF.

This clonotype was seen only a few times. This rearrangement joins TRBV24-1 to TRBJ2-7; TRBD1 matches at 9 bases. Germline V gene sequence: CDR1 KGHDR, CDR2 SFDVKD. The CDR3 sequence is 15 residues long. V was pared by 5 bases and J by 6 bases, with 10 bases of the junction left unmatched. This CDR3 is CATSASSGQGSEQYF. The CDR3 DNA reads TGTGCCACCAGTGCCTCCTCGGGACAGGGCAGCGAGCAGTACTTC.

This clonotype has at least ten counts. This sequence joins TRBV21-1 and TRBJ2-7; the table's D call TRBD2 went unverified against the DNA. TRBV21-1 is a pseudogene. This CDR3 comprises 15 residues. The CDR3 DNA follows: TGTGCCAGCATGAGGGGCCGGGACTACTCCTACGAGCAGTACTTC. This codes for CASMRGRDYSYEQYF.

This clonotype was observed a few times. CDR3 protein: CASSKQGHQPQHF. The CDR3, as DNA: TGTGCCAGCAGCAAGCAGGGGCATCAGCCCCAGCATTTT. V usage is TRBV6-5 and J usage is TRBJ1-5; a weak D match, TRBD1 (6 bases). V gave up 6 bases and J gave up 5 bases, with 11 bases separating them. Looked up from germline, CDR1 is MNHEY and CDR2 is SVGAGI. This CDR3 has 13 residues.

This chain links TRBV9 with TRBJ2-7; 8 nucleotides agree with TRBD2. Germline CDR1 reads SGDLS; CDR2 reads YYNGEE. CDR3 size: 15 residues. With 0 bases clipped from V and 2 bases from J, the junction kept 4 bases outside the gene matches. Written as DNA, the CDR3 is TGTGCCAGCAGCGTAGAAGAGCGGGGGCCCTACGAGCAGTACTTC. The encoded protein is CASSVEERGPYEQYF. The variable domain in full, completed from reference TRBV9 and TRBJ2-7, reads DSGVTQTPKHLITATGQRVTLRCSPRSGDLSVYWYQQSLDQGLQFLIQYYNGEERAKGNILERFSAQQFPDLHSELNLSSLELGDSALYFCASSVEERGPYEQYFGPGTRLTVT.